This TCR beta chain was obtained from a study of regulatory T cells in long-lasting Graves disease. The study, taken as a whole, reports: Patients with persistent Graves' had lower TCR diversity than newly diagnosed patients.

Arm-PCR of CDR3 regions and iRepertoire HTBI primers were the basis on which TCR beta libraries were built. TCRdb ran MiXCR on the multiplex PCR reads and lists one entry per CDR3 protein. Of roughly 430,000 distinct CDR3 sequences in the sample, around 17% are singletons; the top ten hold approximately 11%. The CDR3 sequence is 12 residues long. V dropped 7 bases and J dropped 8 bases, with 12 bases sitting between them. Germline CDR1 and CDR2: MDHEN and SYDVKM. Described time point: newly diagnosed GD, antithyroid drugs for less than 3 months. PBMC-derived RNA was used for the TCR library. This clonotype was seen at least ten times. As yet, its antigen is unknown. The sample also formed part of further work on T cells in Graves' hyperthyroidism and ophthalmopathy. That report adds: The definition of stable Graves' hyperthyroidism was no ophthalmopathy progression within 18 months. The HTBI primer set served for first-round RT-PCR of the TCR CDR3. Most clonotypes expanded in thyroid above 0.001 were likewise present in blood.

The chain is built from TRBV28 and TRBJ2-1; tentatively, D is TRBD2 (6 bases). The receptor comes from a woman in her twenties or thirties with Graves disease. Sequenced material: peripheral blood mononuclear cells (PBMCs), taken at new diagnosis, from a patient treated with antithyroid drugs. The CDR3 coding sequence is TGTGCCAGCACCGGGAGCGGAGATGAGCAGTTCTTC. Protein sequence: CASTGSGDEQFF. Full variable domain (rest looked up from reference TRBV28 and TRBJ2-1): DVKVTQSSRYLVKRTGEKVFLECVQDMDHENMFWYRQDPGLGLRLIYFSYDVKMKEKGDIPEGYSVSREKKERFSLILESASTNQTSMYLCASTGSGDEQFFGPGTRLTVL.